These T cell receptor beta chains were read from a single sample in a study of blood T cell repertoires in COVID-19. The table came from immunoSEQ multiplex PCR; TCRdb's copy has only in-frame clones and leaves some out. The data show 25,000 to 30,000 clones, 70% to 80% seen once. The specimen was peripheral blood. The receptors were gathered from a woman in her 70s with acute or convalescent COVID-19. CDR3s include the opening cysteine and the closing phenylalanine or tryptophan. Each record gives: V gene, CDR3 length, D gene, J gene, clone size, CDR3 protein, CDR3 DNA. A D gene is named only where the DNA matches it firmly. Some rows have no size entry. The others give once, few or many, or a class for an expanded clone.

V gene: TRBV28; CDR3 length: 16; D gene: TRBD1; J gene: TRBJ1-3; clone size: .; CDR3 protein: CASSLSQGSSGNTIYF; CDR3 DNA: TGTGCCAGCAGTTTGTCACAGGGGAGCTCTGGAAACACCATATATTTT
V gene: TRBV6-5; CDR3 length: 12; D gene: .; J gene: TRBJ1-1; clone size: .; CDR3 protein: CASSRGDTEAFF; CDR3 DNA: TGTGCCAGCAGCCGCGGGGACACTGAAGCTTTCTTT
V gene: TRBV5-3; CDR3 length: 14; D gene: TRBD2; J gene: TRBJ2-5; clone size: few; CDR3 protein: CARSHGTRSETQYF; CDR3 DNA: TGTGCCAGAAGCCACGGGACTAGGTCGGAGACCCAGTACTTC
V gene: TRBV7-9; CDR3 length: 15; D gene: TRBD1; J gene: TRBJ1-1; clone size: few; CDR3 protein: CASSLSTGLNTEAFF; CDR3 DNA: TGTGCCAGCAGCTTATCGACAGGGCTAAACACTGAAGCTTTCTTT
V gene: TRBV10-3; CDR3 length: 15; D gene: TRBD2; J gene: TRBJ2-7; clone size: .; CDR3 protein: CAISGGLRKTYEQYF; CDR3 DNA: TGTGCCATCAGTGGGGGACTACGAAAAACCTACGAGCAGTACTTC
V gene: TRBV30; CDR3 length: 13; D gene: .; J gene: TRBJ2-3; clone size: .; CDR3 protein: CAWSMRDTDTQYF; CDR3 DNA: TGTGCCTGGAGTATGAGGGACACAGATACGCAGTATTTT
V gene: TRBV9; CDR3 length: 15; D gene: .; J gene: TRBJ2-7; clone size: .; CDR3 protein: CASSVDLGAPYEQYF; CDR3 DNA: TGTGCCAGCAGCGTAGATTTGGGGGCTCCCTACGAGCAGTACTTC
V gene: TRBV25-1; CDR3 length: 15; D gene: .; J gene: TRBJ2-5; clone size: once; CDR3 protein: CASSEGKGVQETQYF; CDR3 DNA: TGTGCCAGCAGTGAGGGAAAAGGGGTCCAAGAGACCCAGTACTTC
V gene: TRBV7-2; CDR3 length: 16; D gene: .; J gene: TRBJ1-5; clone size: .; CDR3 protein: CASSLDAANPNQPQHF; CDR3 DNA: TGTGCCAGCAGCTTAGACGCAGCGAATCCCAATCAGCCCCAGCATTTT
V gene: TRBV6-4; CDR3 length: 14; D gene: .; J gene: TRBJ1-2; clone size: .; CDR3 protein: CASTLGYAGYGYTF; CDR3 DNA: TGTGCCAGCACTCTAGGCTACGCTGGCTATGGCTACACCTTC
V gene: TRBV7-2; CDR3 length: 17; D gene: TRBD2; J gene: TRBJ2-3; clone size: .; CDR3 protein: CASSYQVLAGGLDTQYF; CDR3 DNA: TGTGCCAGCAGCTATCAGGTGTTAGCGGGGGGTTTGGATACGCAGTATTTT
V gene: TRBV6-1; CDR3 length: 15; D gene: .; J gene: TRBJ2-7; clone size: .; CDR3 protein: CASSEAGTHSYEQYF; CDR3 DNA: TGTGCCAGCAGTGAAGCCGGGACACACTCCTACGAGCAGTACTTC
V gene: TRBV19; CDR3 length: 12; D gene: .; J gene: TRBJ2-3; clone size: .; CDR3 protein: CASRGAPDTQYF; CDR3 DNA: TGTGCCAGCCGCGGGGCGCCAGATACGCAGTATTTT
V gene: TRBV10-2; CDR3 length: 12; D gene: .; J gene: TRBJ1-6; clone size: .; CDR3 protein: CASSDQGTPLHF; CDR3 DNA: TGCGCCAGCAGCGACCAGGGGACACCCCTCCACTTT
V gene: TRBV6-6; CDR3 length: 16; D gene: TRBD2; J gene: TRBJ2-3; clone size: .; CDR3 protein: CASSYPTGGGTDTQYF; CDR3 DNA: TGTGCCAGCAGTTATCCAACGGGGGGAGGAACAGATACGCAGTATTTT
V gene: TRBV11-3; CDR3 length: 14; D gene: .; J gene: TRBJ2-4; clone size: .; CDR3 protein: CASSRTSGGDIQYF; CDR3 DNA: TGTGCCAGCAGCAGGACCAGCGGTGGGGACATTCAGTACTTC
V gene: TRBV7-9; CDR3 length: 17; D gene: TRBD1; J gene: TRBJ1-3; clone size: .; CDR3 protein: CASSRGTGDPSGNTIYF; CDR3 DNA: TGTGCCAGCTCCCGGGGGACAGGGGACCCCTCTGGAAACACCATATATTTT
V gene: TRBV10-3; CDR3 length: 14; D gene: .; J gene: TRBJ2-3; clone size: .; CDR3 protein: CAIVGSVDTDTQYF; CDR3 DNA: TGTGCCATCGTGGGTAGCGTAGACACAGATACGCAGTATTTT
V gene: TRBV5-6; CDR3 length: 16; D gene: .; J gene: TRBJ1-5; clone size: .; CDR3 protein: CASSLAGRVGNQPQHF; CDR3 DNA: TGTGCCAGCAGCTTGGCGGGAAGGGTTGGCAATCAGCCCCAGCATTTT
V gene: TRBV28; CDR3 length: 14; D gene: TRBD1; J gene: TRBJ2-7; clone size: .; CDR3 protein: CASSGRQGTDEQYF; CDR3 DNA: TGTGCCAGCAGTGGCAGACAGGGAACGGACGAGCAGTACTTC
V gene: TRBV5-1; CDR3 length: 14; D gene: TRBD1; J gene: TRBJ2-1; clone size: .; CDR3 protein: CASSLGSGGDEQFF; CDR3 DNA: TGCGCCAGCAGCTTAGGATCAGGGGGCGATGAGCAGTTCTTC
V gene: TRBV12-5; CDR3 length: 16; D gene: .; J gene: TRBJ2-1; clone size: .; CDR3 protein: CASGSGIGRSYNEQFF; CDR3 DNA: TGTGCTAGTGGTTCCGGGATCGGACGATCATACAATGAGCAGTTCTTC
V gene: TRBV15; CDR3 length: 15; D gene: TRBD2; J gene: TRBJ2-5; clone size: .; CDR3 protein: CATSAGGSAYETQYF; CDR3 DNA: TGTGCCACCAGCGCGGGAGGGTCGGCGTACGAGACCCAGTACTTC
V gene: TRBV29-1; CDR3 length: 12; D gene: .; J gene: TRBJ2-5; clone size: .; CDR3 protein: CSAGPGRETQYF; CDR3 DNA: TGCAGCGCAGGTCCGGGAAGAGAGACCCAGTACTTC
V gene: TRBV2; CDR3 length: 11; D gene: .; J gene: TRBJ2-1; clone size: .; CDR3 protein: CASFSYSEQFF; CDR3 DNA: TGTGCCAGCTTCTCTTATAGTGAGCAGTTCTTC
V gene: TRBV9; CDR3 length: 17; D gene: TRBD2; J gene: TRBJ2-5; clone size: .; CDR3 protein: CASSVGGAGVFQETQYF; CDR3 DNA: TGTGCCAGCAGCGTAGGAGGGGCGGGGGTATTCCAAGAGACCCAGTACTTC
V gene: TRBV28; CDR3 length: 18; D gene: TRBD1; J gene: TRBJ2-6; clone size: .; CDR3 protein: CASSPQDRGYAGANVLTF; CDR3 DNA: TGTGCCAGCAGTCCTCAGGACAGGGGGTATGCTGGGGCCAACGTCCTGACTTTC
V gene: TRBV7-2; CDR3 length: 14; D gene: .; J gene: TRBJ1-3; clone size: .; CDR3 protein: CASSLPGGGNTIYF; CDR3 DNA: TGTGCCAGCAGCTTACCCGGGGGTGGAAACACCATATATTTT
V gene: TRBV27; CDR3 length: 15; D gene: .; J gene: TRBJ1-3; clone size: .; CDR3 protein: CASSPRGFSGNTIYF; CDR3 DNA: TGTGCCAGCAGTCCCCGGGGGTTCTCTGGAAACACCATATATTTT
V gene: TRBV27; CDR3 length: 14; D gene: .; J gene: TRBJ2-3; clone size: .; CDR3 protein: CASSFRGDTDTQYF; CDR3 DNA: TGTGCCAGCAGTTTTCGCGGAGACACAGATACGCAGTATTTT
V gene: TRBV28; CDR3 length: 14; D gene: TRBD1; J gene: TRBJ2-5; clone size: .; CDR3 protein: CASSPDRTQETQYF; CDR3 DNA: TGTGCCAGCAGCCCGGACAGGACCCAAGAGACCCAGTACTTC
V gene: TRBV2; CDR3 length: 17; D gene: TRBD2; J gene: TRBJ2-1; clone size: once; CDR3 protein: CASSRILAGSSRNEQFF; CDR3 DNA: TGTGCCAGCAGTCGAATACTAGCGGGGAGCTCTCGAAATGAGCAGTTCTTC
V gene: TRBV2; CDR3 length: 15; D gene: .; J gene: TRBJ1-3; clone size: .; CDR3 protein: CAIRDSLLSGNTIYF; CDR3 DNA: TGTGCCATCCGAGACTCACTTCTCTCTGGAAACACCATATATTTT
V gene: TRBV28; CDR3 length: 15; D gene: .; J gene: TRBJ1-1; clone size: .; CDR3 protein: CASRDADRVNTEAFF; CDR3 DNA: TGTGCCAGCAGGGATGCTGACAGAGTAAACACTGAAGCTTTCTTT
V gene: TRBV7-9; CDR3 length: 13; D gene: TRBD1; J gene: TRBJ1-2; clone size: once; CDR3 protein: CASSFSGGRGYTF; CDR3 DNA: TGTGCCAGCAGCTTTTCAGGGGGCCGCGGCTACACCTTC
V gene: TRBV10-3; CDR3 length: 15; D gene: TRBD1; J gene: TRBJ2-2; clone size: .; CDR3 protein: CASEWGTANTGELFF; CDR3 DNA: TGTGCCAGTGAATGGGGGACAGCGAACACCGGGGAGCTGTTTTTT
V gene: TRBV11-3; CDR3 length: 14; D gene: .; J gene: TRBJ2-7; clone size: few; CDR3 protein: CASSHSPSSYEQYF; CDR3 DNA: TGTGCCAGCAGCCATTCGCCGAGCTCCTACGAGCAGTACTTC
V gene: TRBV27; CDR3 length: 16; D gene: .; J gene: TRBJ2-6; clone size: .; CDR3 protein: CASSLKEGRGANVLTF; CDR3 DNA: TGTGCCAGCAGTTTAAAGGAGGGTCGAGGGGCCAACGTCCTGACTTTC
V gene: TRBV2; CDR3 length: 15; D gene: .; J gene: TRBJ2-1; clone size: once; CDR3 protein: CASSVPDILHNEQFF; CDR3 DNA: TGTGCCAGCAGTGTCCCGGACATACTACACAATGAGCAGTTCTTC
V gene: TRBV18; CDR3 length: 16; D gene: .; J gene: TRBJ2-1; clone size: .; CDR3 protein: CASSPGPRGNYNEQFF; CDR3 DNA: TGTGCCAGCTCACCAGGCCCCAGGGGTAACTACAATGAGCAGTTCTTC
V gene: TRBV2; CDR3 length: 15; D gene: TRBD2; J gene: TRBJ2-7; clone size: .; CDR3 protein: CASSNSGKRSYEQYF; CDR3 DNA: TGTGCCAGCAGTAATAGCGGGAAACGATCCTACGAGCAGTACTTC
V gene: TRBV6-5; CDR3 length: 13; D gene: TRBD1; J gene: TRBJ1-5; clone size: .; CDR3 protein: CASLGQGSQPQHF; CDR3 DNA: TGTGCCAGTCTGGGACAGGGGAGTCAGCCCCAGCATTTT
V gene: TRBV6-2/TRBV6-3; CDR3 length: 15; D gene: TRBD1; J gene: TRBJ1-1; clone size: .; CDR3 protein: CASSSTRRGYTEAFF; CDR3 DNA: TGTGCCAGCAGTTCCACCCGCAGGGGGTACACTGAAGCTTTCTTT